The 22 T cell receptor beta chains below all came from one sample that was sequenced in a study of blood T cell repertoires in COVID-19. Clones were sequenced by immunoSEQ multiplex PCR, and TCRdb holds only the in-frame ones, with some missing. In the table there are roughly 40,000 clones, around 91% of which are singletons. Input material: peripheral blood. The receptor set was obtained from a young man with active or convalescent COVID-19.

The rearrangement links TRBV9 to TRBJ1-1; D remains ambiguous. This CDR3 is built from 15 residues. V lost 4 bases and J 1 base, leaving 14 bases between the germline ends. Germline CDR1 reads SGDLS; CDR2 reads YYNGEE. The CDR3 here is CASSFSGVSNTEAFF. The CDR3 coding sequence is TGTGCCAGCAGCTTCAGCGGGGTCTCGAACACTGAAGCTTTCTTT.

The count of this clone is one. V is TRBV14 and J is TRBJ2-3; TRBD2 agrees at 7 bases. V lost 5 bases, J lost 6 bases, and 11 bases stayed unmatched. Germline assignment: CDR1 SGHDN and CDR2 FVKESK. The CDR3 runs 15 residues. The chain's CDR3 is CASSKRDYERDTQYF. The CDR3 bases are TGTGCCAGCAGCAAGAGGGACTATGAAAGGGATACGCAGTATTTT.

The chain has TRBV2 and TRBJ1-1, with D possibly being TRBD1 (5 bases). V lost 6 bases to trimming and J lost 11 bases, with 16 bases between them. CDR1 and CDR2 from the germline V gene are SNHLY and FYNNEI. CDR3 size: 12 residues. This chain's CDR3 is CASSFTGGDAFF. The CDR3, as DNA: TGTGCCAGCAGCTTCACAGGCGGGGACGCTTTCTTT.

The CDR3 here is CASSIASPGTPYEQYV. The CDR3 DNA is TGTGCCAGTAGTATAGCCAGCCCCGGGACACCCTACGAGCAGTACGTC. The gene calls are TRBV19 and TRBJ2-7; TRBD1 might be the D (6 bases). The V gene's germline CDR1 is LNHDA and CDR2 SQIVND (reference sequence). V gave up 1 base and J gave up 2 bases, with 15 bases separating them. This CDR3 has 16 amino acids.

The chain combines TRBV5-6 with TRBJ1-2; D uncertain. V shed 2 bases and J shed 0 bases, with 8 bases lying between them. CDR1 and CDR2 from the germline V gene are SGHDT and YYEEEE. CDR3 length equals 14 residues. CDR3 protein: CASSFYKTNYGYTF. CDR3 coding DNA: TGTGCCAGCAGCTTTTACAAGACTAACTATGGCTACACCTTC.

The rearrangement links TRBV6-5 to TRBJ2-2; D unresolved. The CDR3 spans 15 residues. The V end was cut by 0 bases, the J end by 6 bases, with 11 bases between. The germline gives CDR1 MNHEY, CDR2 SVGAGI. The CDR3 coding sequence is TGTGCCAGCAGTTACTCGAGCTGGGCCCCCGGGGAGCTGTTTTTT. Amino acid sequence: CASSYSSWAPGELFF.

This chain connects TRBV18 to TRBJ2-1; 10 bases agree with TRBD1. With V trimmed by 3 bases and J by 0 bases, 5 bases remained unmatched. The CDR3 is made up of 17 amino acids. Germline CDR1 is KGHSH and CDR2 is LQKENI. The CDR3 DNA follows: TGTGCCAGCTCACCCTCGACAGGGGGCAGCTCCTACAATGAGCAGTTCTTC. It encodes CASSPSTGGSSYNEQFF. Full variable domain (remainder filled in from reference TRBV18 and TRBJ2-1): NAGVMQNPRHLVRRRGQEARLRCSPMKGHSHVYWYRQLPEEGLKFMVYLQKENIIDESGMPKERFSAEFPKEGPSILRIQQVVRGDSAAYFCASSPSTGGSSYNEQFFGPGTRLTVL.

The rearrangement joins TRBV5-1 to TRBJ2-3, with D perhaps matching TRBD2 (5 bases). Trimming pared 2 bases from V and 0 bases from J, leaving 16 bases between. The V gene's germline CDR1 is SGHRS and CDR2 YFSETQ. The CDR3 covers 17 residues. The CDR3 DNA reads as TGCGCCAGCAGCTTCCTTCCACGGCGGACTAGCACAGATACGCAGTATTTT. It specifies CASSFLPRRTSTDTQYF. The variable domain in full, with the rest retrieved from reference TRBV5-1 and TRBJ2-3, is KAGVTQTPRYLIKTRGQQVTLSCSPISGHRSVSWYQQTPGQGLQFLFEYFSETQRNKGNFPGRFSGRQFSNSRSEMNVSTLELGDSALYLCASSFLPRRTSTDTQYFGPGTRLTVL.

The J gene is TRBJ1-2, the V gene TRBV27; D gene ambiguous. Germline CDR1 reads MNHEY; CDR2 reads SMNVEV (reference sequence). V was cut by 6 bases and J by 4 bases, with 12 bases left in between. This CDR3 is 13 amino acids long. DNA for the CDR3: TGTGCCAGCAGGAAGGGAGGTGGCTATGGCTACACCTTC. Translated, it gives CASRKGGGYGYTF.

This chain uses TRBV4-2 with TRBJ2-1, with 9 bases lining up with TRBD2. Trimming cost V 4 bases and J 4 bases; bases outside gene matches: 14. This CDR3 contains 18 residues. Germline CDR1 is LGHNA and CDR2 is YNFKEQ. The CDR3 sequence: CASSLSTGSSGSYNEQFF. The CDR3 coding sequence is TGTGCCAGCAGCCTATCGACAGGGAGTAGCGGGAGTTACAATGAGCAGTTCTTC.

The rearrangement uses TRBV4-1 and TRBJ1-2; 10 bases map to TRBD1. The length of the CDR3 is 17 residues. Per germline, CDR1 MGHRA and CDR2 YSYEKL. The trim removed 2 bases at V and 6 bases at J, leaving 12 bases unmatched. The DNA for the CDR3 is TGCGCCAGCAGCCAAAACTTCCCGGGGACAGGGGTCCATGGCTACACCTTC. Its protein product is CASSQNFPGTGVHGYTF.

This rearrangement joins TRBV27 to TRBJ2-1; 12 bases are a match to TRBD2. The V gene's germline CDR1 is MNHEY and CDR2 SMNVEV (reference sequence). V trimming: 5 bases; J trimming: 9 bases; junction bases outside the gene matches: 8. The CDR3 is made up of 15 amino acids. CDR3 coding DNA: TGTGCCAGCAGTATCCTGACTAGCGGGAGTGCTGAGCAGTTCTTC. This sequence encodes CASSILTSGSAEQFF.

The chain employs TRBV9 and TRBJ2-3; 11 positions agree with TRBD1. This CDR3 comprises 18 residues. V gave up 2 bases and J gave up 1 base; unmatched junction bases: 9. The germline V gene has CDR1 SGDLS and CDR2 YYNGEE. CDR3 coding DNA: TGTGCCAGCAGCGTTGGACAGGGGGCTCTATCTGGCACAGATACGCAGTATTTT. Protein sequence: CASSVGQGALSGTDTQYF.

In nucleotides, the CDR3 is TGTGCCAGCAGCTCCTCCGGGACAGGGGTTGAGCAGTTCTTC. Translation gives CASSSSGTGVEQFF. The genes are TRBV7-3 and TRBJ2-1; the match to TRBD1 covers 10 bases. The CDR3 runs to 14 residues. V trimming: 4 bases; J trimming: 9 bases; junction bases outside the gene matches: 6. Germline V gives CDR1 SGHTA, CDR2 FQGTGA.

V and J are TRBV6-1 and TRBJ2-7; D is possibly TRBD2 (5 bases). V lost 0 bases, J lost 2 bases, and 17 bases lay in between. The CDR3 has 17 amino acids. Germline V gene lookup returns CDR1 MNHNS and CDR2 SASEGT. The CDR3 region has the DNA TGTGCCAGCAGTGAAGCGGGCGGGCCCTCAGCGCCCTACGAGCAGTACTTC. The encoded protein is CASSEAGGPSAPYEQYF.

V and J are TRBV30 and TRBJ1-1; possibly TRBD1 for D (6 bases). CDR1 is GTSNPN, CDR2 SVGIG, per germline (reference sequence). The CDR3 is 14 residues long. Trimming removed 4 bases at V and 1 base at J, with 13 bases between. CDR3 residues: CAWNPRGKNTEAFF. The CDR3 DNA follows: TGTGCCTGGAACCCAAGGGGGAAGAACACTGAAGCTTTCTTT.

The chain links TRBV19 to TRBJ2-3, with TRBD2 matching 14 bases. Germline CDR1 LNHDA, CDR2 SQIVND (reference sequence). Trimming took 1 base from V and 4 from J; bases not matched to a gene: 7. This CDR3 contains 18 residues. The DNA for the CDR3 is TGTGCCAGTAGTATAGGACTAGCGGGGGGGCCGTTTTCAGATACGCAGTATTTT. Translation: CASSIGLAGGPFSDTQYF.

The J gene is TRBJ2-7, the V gene TRBV7-2; D may be TRBD1 (5 bases). V dropped 0 bases and J dropped 3 bases, with 6 bases sitting between them. From germline, CDR1 is SGHTA and CDR2 FQGNSA. The CDR3 is 13 residues long. Here the CDR3 DNA reads TGTGCCAGCAGCTTAGCGCAGGGCTACGAGCAGTACGTC. It encodes CASSLAQGYEQYV.

This clone was picked up a small number of times. J is TRBJ2-1 and V is TRBV30, with 12 bases matching TRBD2. Per the germline V gene, CDR1 is GTSNPN and CDR2 is SVGIG (reference sequence). The ends lost 1 base at V and 3 bases at J; junction bases unmatched: 4. The CDR3 runs to 16 residues. The CDR3 reads CAWSGLAGEGYNEQFF. CDR3 DNA sequence: TGTGCCTGGAGTGGACTAGCGGGAGAAGGCTACAATGAGCAGTTCTTC.

In its sample, this clone was seen a few times. The chain uses TRBV7-9 and TRBJ1-2, with 7 positions matching TRBD1. The CDR3 sequence is 15 residues long. Germline assignment: CDR1 SEHNR and CDR2 FQNEAQ (reference sequence). The V and J ends lost 5 bases and 2 bases, in that order; junction bases with no gene match: 8. In nucleotides, the CDR3 is TGTGCCAGCAGCCCTGGGACAGCCAAAAACTATGGCTACACCTTC. Translation: CASSPGTAKNYGYTF.

The count of this clone is one. V usage is TRBV20-1 and J usage is TRBJ1-2, with TRBD1 identical over 7 bases. This CDR3 comprises 15 residues. Germline V lookup: CDR1 DFQATT, CDR2 SNEGSKA (reference sequence). J gave up 7 bases and V 3 bases, and 14 bases lay outside the gene matches. The CDR3 is CSASLGGFLLSGYTF. For the CDR3, the DNA is TGCAGTGCTAGTCTAGGGGGCTTCCTCCTTTCTGGCTACACCTTC.

The V and J genes are TRBV10-1 and TRBJ2-3; weak D call: TRBD2 (5 bases). Germline CDR1 WNHNN, CDR2 SYGVQD (reference sequence). CDR3 length: 16 amino acids. V gave up 1 base and J gave up 2 bases, with 13 bases separating them. The chain's CDR3 is CASSEFSGRDTDTQYF. CDR3 bases: TGCGCCAGCAGTGAGTTCTCAGGCCGGGACACAGATACGCAGTATTTT.